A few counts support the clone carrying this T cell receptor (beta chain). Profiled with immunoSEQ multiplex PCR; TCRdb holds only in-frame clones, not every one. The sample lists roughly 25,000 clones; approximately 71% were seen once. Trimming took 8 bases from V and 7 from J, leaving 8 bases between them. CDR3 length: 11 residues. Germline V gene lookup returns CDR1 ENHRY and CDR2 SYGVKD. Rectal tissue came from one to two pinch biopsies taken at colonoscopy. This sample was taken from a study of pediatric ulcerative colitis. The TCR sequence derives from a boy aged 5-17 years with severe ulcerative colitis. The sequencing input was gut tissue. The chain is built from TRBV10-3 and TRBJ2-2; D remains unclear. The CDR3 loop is CAILRVGELFF. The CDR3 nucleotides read TGTGCCATCCTGAGAGTCGGGGAGCTGTTTTTT.